The rows below give T cell receptor beta chains drawn from one sample of a study of cytotoxic CD8 clonotypes in ibrutinib-treated CLL. Method: immunoSEQ multiplex PCR; TCRdb's copy keeps in-frame clones and lacks some. The sample lists 250,000 to 350,000 clones, approximately 79% occurring once. Sample: PBMCs, taken at disease progression, from a patient treated with ibrutinib. The receptors derive from a human donor with chronic lymphocytic leukemia. Both conserved end residues are part of each CDR3. D genes are given only for firm matches. Size tells how often a clone was seen (once, few, many) or the class of an expanded clone, and some rows leave it out.

j_call,cdr3_length,v_call,d_call,clone_size,cdr3_aa,cdr3_nt
TRBJ1-3,16,TRBV18,TRBD1,-,CASSSRGTGSGNTIYF,TGTGCCAGCTCATCACGCGGGACAGGGTCTGGAAACACCATATATTTT
TRBJ2-7,11,TRBV23-1,-,-,CASNQGDEQYF,TGCGCCAGCAACCAAGGCGACGAGCAGTACTTC
TRBJ1-2,11,TRBV2,-,-,CASSPGRGYTF,TGTGCCAGCAGTCCTGGGAGAGGCTACACCTTC
TRBJ2-3,15,TRBV11-3,TRBD1,-,CASSAGGRGADTQYF,TGTGCCAGCAGCGCAGGGGGCAGGGGCGCAGATACGCAGTATTTT
TRBJ2-5,14,TRBV9,-,few,CASSDRTGSETQYF,TGTGCCAGCAGCGATCGTACAGGGAGTGAGACCCAGTACTTC
TRBJ2-3,13,TRBV4-1,-,-,CASSQLYGDTQYF,TGCGCCAGCAGCCAATTGTATGGGGATACGCAGTATTTT
TRBJ1-1,16,TRBV5-6,-,-,CASSLAGQDLDTEAFF,TGTGCCAGCAGCTTGGCAGGCCAGGACTTGGACACTGAAGCTTTCTTT
TRBJ2-1,13,TRBV19,-,-,CASSIGSYNEQFF,TGTGCCAGTAGTATAGGGTCGTACAATGAGCAGTTCTTC
TRBJ2-5,17,TRBV7-3,TRBD2,-,CASSSGLAGGRQETQYF,TGTGCCAGCAGCTCAGGACTAGCGGGAGGTCGGCAAGAGACCCAGTACTTC
TRBJ2-1,16,TRBV2,TRBD2,-,CASRPSSGRLYNEQFF,TGTGCCAGCAGACCCTCTAGCGGGAGGTTATACAATGAGCAGTTCTTC
TRBJ2-5,15,TRBV7-2,TRBD2,-,CASSWGLAGLETQYF,TGTGCCAGCAGCTGGGGACTAGCGGGCTTAGAGACCCAGTACTTC
TRBJ2-1,15,TRBV28,TRBD2,-,CASTWGSSGVNEQFF,TGTGCCAGCACTTGGGGTTCTAGCGGGGTCAATGAGCAGTTCTTC
TRBJ2-7,14,TRBV9,-,-,CASSPGTKPYEQYF,TGTGCCAGCAGCCCCGGGACAAAACCCTACGAGCAGTACTTC
TRBJ2-7,14,TRBV5-4,TRBD1,-,CASSSQGGSYEQYF,TGTGCCAGCAGCTCACAGGGGGGCTCCTACGAGCAGTACTTC
TRBJ2-3,15,TRBV25-1,-,-,CARAIDGGGADTQYF,TGTGCCAGGGCTATAGACGGCGGTGGTGCAGATACGCAGTATTTT
TRBJ1-6,16,TRBV5-1,-,once,CASSFYSGPSNSPLHF,TGCGCCAGCAGCTTTTATTCGGGGCCTTCAAATTCACCCCTCCACTTT